This T cell receptor (beta chain) was profiled in a study of blood T cell repertoires in COVID-19. The overall study: From the United States, Italy and Spain came samples of acute and convalescent COVID-19. T cells, B-cell-depleted T cells, or PBMCs provided the cDNA or gDNA that served as material.

Original handling: Reference gene primer amplification gave nucleated cell count estimates. This table comes from immunoSEQ multiplex PCR, and its TCRdb copy is limited to in-frame clones, with some not included. That table furnishes V, J and clone size, whereas the DNA furnished D and trimming. The sample includes tens of thousands of clones, approximately 91% of them seen just once. Germline V gene lookup returns CDR1 SGHNT and CDR2 YYREEE (reference sequence). The CDR3 length is 15 residues. V gave up 6 bases and J gave up 2 bases, with 17 bases separating them. This receptor was taken from a man in his fifties or sixties with active COVID-19. The chain recombines TRBV5-4 with TRBJ2-5; possible D gene TRBD2, 6 bases. Sequencing input: peripheral blood. CDR3 DNA sequence: TGTGCCAGCACCCAGTCCGCGGGGCGGCAAGAGACCCAGTACTTC. Protein product: CASTQSAGRQETQYF.